These T cell receptor beta chains were read from a single sample in a study of blood T cell repertoires in COVID-19. The table came from immunoSEQ multiplex PCR; TCRdb's copy has only in-frame clones and leaves some out. Of fewer than 250,000 clones in the sample, around 83% are singletons; the top ten hold about 0.93%. Sequences were obtained from peripheral blood. The receptors here all came from a man aged 35 to 55 with acute or convalescent COVID-19. Each CDR3 is given with its conserved first and last residue. D genes are given only for firm matches. Expanded clones are given a class, and other clones once, few, many or no size at all.

j_call: TRBJ1-5; v_call: TRBV3-1/TRBV3-2; d_call: NA; clone_size: NA; cdr3_nt: TGTGCCAGCAGCCCTAACGAGCGTCAGCCCCAGCATTTT; cdr3_aa: CASSPNERQPQHF
j_call: TRBJ1-4; v_call: TRBV6-5; d_call: NA; clone_size: NA; cdr3_nt: TGTGCCAGCAGGGCCAATGAAAAACTGTTTTTT; cdr3_aa: CASRANEKLFF
j_call: TRBJ1-2; v_call: TRBV9; d_call: TRBD1; clone_size: once; cdr3_nt: TGTGCCAGCAGCGTAGACCAGGGGGCATTCTATGGCTACACCTTC; cdr3_aa: CASSVDQGAFYGYTF
j_call: TRBJ1-3; v_call: TRBV6-6; d_call: NA; clone_size: NA; cdr3_nt: TGTGCCAGCAGTTACGCTCCGGCAGGGGGAAACACCATATATTTT; cdr3_aa: CASSYAPAGGNTIYF
j_call: TRBJ1-5; v_call: TRBV15; d_call: NA; clone_size: NA; cdr3_nt: TGTGCCACCAGCAGAGACGAGGGCAATCAGCCCCAGCATTTT; cdr3_aa: CATSRDEGNQPQHF
j_call: TRBJ1-1; v_call: TRBV5-4; d_call: TRBD1; clone_size: NA; cdr3_nt: TGTGCCAGCAGCTTTGGGGGACAGTCAGAGTACACTGAAGCTTTCTTT; cdr3_aa: CASSFGGQSEYTEAFF
j_call: TRBJ1-5; v_call: TRBV5-6; d_call: NA; clone_size: NA; cdr3_nt: TGTGCCAGCAGCTTGGGGACGGGGGGCCATAGCAATCAGCCCCAGCATTTT; cdr3_aa: CASSLGTGGHSNQPQHF
j_call: TRBJ1-1; v_call: TRBV7-3; d_call: NA; clone_size: NA; cdr3_nt: TGTGCCAGCAGCTTGGACTTGAACACTGAAGCTTTCTTT; cdr3_aa: CASSLDLNTEAFF
j_call: TRBJ1-1; v_call: TRBV7-3; d_call: NA; clone_size: few; cdr3_nt: TGTGCCAGCAGCTTTGTGGGGAGCACTGAAGCTTTCTTT; cdr3_aa: CASSFVGSTEAFF
j_call: TRBJ2-6; v_call: TRBV5-4; d_call: NA; clone_size: NA; cdr3_nt: TGTGCCAGCAGCTTGGCTAGTCCAGGGGCACGGGCCAACGTCCTGACTTTC; cdr3_aa: CASSLASPGARANVLTF
j_call: TRBJ2-3; v_call: TRBV6-4; d_call: TRBD2; clone_size: once; cdr3_nt: TGTGCCAGCAGTGACCTCTGGACTAGCGGCACAGATACGCAGTATTTT; cdr3_aa: CASSDLWTSGTDTQYF
j_call: TRBJ1-1; v_call: TRBV19; d_call: NA; clone_size: NA; cdr3_nt: TGTGCCAGTAGTACAGGGCTGAACACTGAAGCTTTCTTT; cdr3_aa: CASSTGLNTEAFF
j_call: TRBJ2-1; v_call: TRBV6-6; d_call: NA; clone_size: NA; cdr3_nt: TGTGCCAGCAGTATCCCCCCTAGCAGTGAGCAGTTCTTC; cdr3_aa: CASSIPPSSEQFF
j_call: TRBJ1-6; v_call: TRBV27; d_call: NA; clone_size: NA; cdr3_nt: TGTGCCAGCAGTTGGGCGCGGGGCCCCAATTCACCCCTCCACTTT; cdr3_aa: CASSWARGPNSPLHF
j_call: TRBJ1-1; v_call: TRBV27; d_call: NA; clone_size: NA; cdr3_nt: TGTGCCAGCAGTTTATCGCAGAATTATAACACTGAAGCTTTCTTT; cdr3_aa: CASSLSQNYNTEAFF